The 27 T cell receptor beta chains given below trace back to one sample, sequenced in a study of shared clonotypes between healthy human individuals. Naive CD8 isolation took CD45RO-negative cells positively selected for CCR7 and excluded terminally differentiated effector memory CD45RA+ cells. Here immunoSEQ multiplex PCR was the method, and the copy in TCRdb shows in-frame clones only, minus some. The table shows 560,000 or so clones, with roughly 96% occurring only once. The sample consisted of naive CD8+ T cells sorted from blood. Receptor source: a woman in her thirties in good health.

The chain employs TRBV5-6 and TRBJ2-1; TRBD2 agrees at 9 bases. The germline gives CDR1 SGHDT, CDR2 YYEEEE. The CDR3 extends over 14 amino acids. V shed 1 base, J shed 8 bases, and the junction held 4 bases outside the gene matches. The CDR3 spells CASSLRLAEDEQFF. For the CDR3, the DNA is TGTGCCAGCAGCTTGAGACTAGCGGAGGATGAGCAGTTCTTC. Full variable domain (rest looked up from reference TRBV5-6 and TRBJ2-1): DAGVTQSPTHLIKTRGQQVTLRCSPKSGHDTVSWYQQALGQGPQFIFQYYEEEERQRGNFPDRFSGHQFPNYSSELNVNALLLGDSALYLCASSLRLAEDEQFFGPGTRLTVL.

V and J are TRBV2 and TRBJ2-3; D not certain. From germline, CDR1 is SNHLY and CDR2 FYNNEI. The CDR3 runs to 16 residues. Trimming removed 0 bases from V and 0 bases from J, with 10 bases in between. This CDR3 is CASSEATIPSTDTQYF. As DNA, the CDR3 is TGTGCCAGCAGTGAAGCGACGATACCTAGCACAGATACGCAGTATTTT.

The rearrangement joins TRBV27 to TRBJ2-1; 9 bases fit TRBD2. The germline V gene encodes CDR1 MNHEY and CDR2 SMNVEV (reference sequence). CDR3 length: 14 amino acids. The junction had 6 bases not matched to a gene; V was cut back by 8 bases and J by 4 bases. DNA of the CDR3: TGTGCCAGCGCCGGACTAGCGCCGTACAATGAGCAGTTCTTC. Protein sequence: CASAGLAPYNEQFF.

The J gene is TRBJ1-3, the V gene TRBV15; 9 bases agree with TRBD1. Germline assignment: CDR1 LNHNV and CDR2 YYDKDF (reference sequence). This CDR3 is built from 19 residues. V trimming: 0 bases; J trimming: 3 bases; junction bases outside the gene matches: 12. CDR3 loop: CATSRDPTLTGGVGNTIYF. CDR3 nucleotide sequence: TGTGCCACCAGCAGAGATCCAACCCTAACAGGGGGCGTTGGAAACACCATATATTTT.

The chain recombines TRBV2 with TRBJ2-3, with 8 nucleotides matching TRBD2. This CDR3 is 16 amino acids long. V shed 5 bases, J shed 6 bases, and the junction held 13 bases outside the gene matches. CDR1 and CDR2 from the germline V gene are SNHLY and FYNNEI. The CDR3 DNA sequence: TGTGCCAGCAGTTTAATAGCGGGAACCCCCAACGATACGCAGTATTTT. This codes for CASSLIAGTPNDTQYF.

The chain couples TRBV7-9 to TRBJ1-2, with D perhaps matching TRBD1 (5 bases). Germline V gene lookup returns CDR1 SEHNR and CDR2 FQNEAQ (reference sequence). This CDR3 has 13 amino acids. V gave up 0 bases and J gave up 5 bases, with 7 bases separating them. The CDR3 loop reads CASSLAGGYGYTF. Here the CDR3 DNA reads TGTGCCAGCAGCTTAGCCGGGGGGTATGGCTACACCTTC. The full variable domain, its missing parts supplied by reference TRBV7-9 and TRBJ1-2, is DTGVSQNPRHKITKRGQNVTFRCDPISEHNRLYWYRQTLGQGPEFLTYFQNEAQLEKSRLLSDRFSAERPKGSFSTLEIQRTEQGDSAMYLCASSLAGGYGYTFGSGTRLTVV.

This rearrangement joins TRBV7-9 to TRBJ2-3; 8 nucleotides agree with TRBD2. CDR3 size: 14 residues. Germline-derived CDR1 and CDR2 are SEHNR and FQNEAQ (reference sequence). V shed 5 bases, J shed 4 bases, and the junction held 5 bases outside the gene matches. For the CDR3, the DNA is TGTGCCAGCAGCCCACCTAGCGGGTCAGATACGCAGTATTTT. Translating it yields CASSPPSGSDTQYF.

The chain is built from TRBV5-1 and TRBJ1-1; a possible D gene is TRBD1 (5 bases). Germline V gene lookup returns CDR1 SGHRS and CDR2 YFSETQ. This CDR3 spans 16 amino acids. The V gene lost 4 bases and the J gene lost 1 base, with 17 bases spanning the gap. The CDR3 nucleotides are TGCGCCAGCAGCCCGCTCGGCGGCAGGGCGAACACTGAAGCTTTCTTT. As protein: CASSPLGGRANTEAFF.

The gene calls are TRBV28 and TRBJ2-3; possibly TRBD2 for D (5 bases). V lost 6 bases, J lost 0 bases, and 19 bases lay in between. CDR3 size: 17 residues. The germline V gene has CDR1 MDHEN and CDR2 SYDVKM. The CDR3 is CASSRLAPGSSTDTQYF. The CDR3 DNA is TGTGCCAGCAGCCGCCTCGCGCCGGGGAGTAGCACAGATACGCAGTATTTT.

The chain joins TRBV2 to TRBJ2-1, with D maybe TRBD2 (5 bases). Germline V gene lookup returns CDR1 SNHLY and CDR2 FYNNEI. There are 16 residues in the CDR3. Trimming pared 3 bases from V and 4 bases from J, leaving 16 bases between. Here the CDR3 DNA reads TGTGCCAGCAGTGAGTGGGATAGCGACGCATACAATGAGCAGTTCTTC. Its protein product is CASSEWDSDAYNEQFF.

This chain links TRBV5-1 with TRBJ2-1, with TRBD1 as a possible D gene (6 bases). The CDR3 length is 16 residues. Germline CDR1 and CDR2: SGHRS and YFSETQ. The V and J ends lost 4 bases and 4 bases respectively, with 18 bases between them. The CDR3 DNA follows: TGCGCCAGCAGCCCCACTGGGAGAGGGGGATACAATGAGCAGTTCTTC. Encoded protein: CASSPTGRGGYNEQFF.

V gene TRBV29-1 combines with J gene TRBJ1-2; D remains unclear. This CDR3 spans 14 amino acids. Trimming removed 3 bases at V and 9 bases at J, with 20 bases between. Germline V lookup: CDR1 SQVTM, CDR2 ANQGSEA. CDR3 in DNA: TGCAGCGTTGATTCCCGCGACACCCCCGTAAGCTACACCTTC. Amino acid sequence: CSVDSRDTPVSYTF.

The chain carries TRBV2 and TRBJ2-1, with D perhaps matching TRBD1 (5 bases). In germline, CDR1 is SNHLY, CDR2 FYNNEI. The V end lost 6 bases, the J end lost 3 bases, and 9 bases lay between the germline ends. This CDR3 is 13 amino acids long. In DNA, the CDR3 is TGTGCCAGCAGCGCTGACAGCTACAATGAGCAGTTCTTC. Protein: CASSADSYNEQFF.

This chain connects TRBV11-2 to TRBJ2-7, with 8 bases aligning to TRBD2. This CDR3 contains 17 residues. Germline V CDR1 and CDR2: SGHAT, FQNNGV. J gave up 2 bases and V 5 bases, and 14 bases lay outside the gene matches. The CDR3 DNA reads as TGTGCCAGCAGCCAAGGACTAGCTGGAGAGGAAACCTACGAGCAGTACTTC. Its translation is CASSQGLAGEETYEQYF.

The rearrangement joins TRBV14 to TRBJ2-1, with 7 bases aligning to TRBD2. Germline CDR1 is SGHDN and CDR2 is FVKESK. CDR3 size: 20 residues. The V segment lost 0 bases and the J segment 3 bases; nucleotides outside the gene matches: 17. The chain's CDR3 is CASSQDPLAVNFTYYNEQFF. The CDR3 nucleotides read TGTGCCAGCAGCCAAGATCCGCTAGCGGTAAATTTCACATACTACAATGAGCAGTTCTTC.

The chain combines TRBV2 with TRBJ2-7; 7 bases map to TRBD1. V shed 5 bases and J 2 bases; nucleotides not matched to a gene: 9. Germline lookup yields CDR1 SNHLY and CDR2 FYNNEI. The CDR3 runs to 15 residues. The CDR3 sequence is CASSPGQDRAYEQYF. The CDR3 bases are TGTGCCAGCAGTCCTGGACAGGATCGGGCCTACGAGCAGTACTTC.

This clone came up once. The chain links TRBV7-9 to TRBJ2-7, with 12 positions matching TRBD2. Trimming took 4 bases from V and 3 from J; bases not matched to a gene: 4. The CDR3 runs 15 residues. Per the germline V gene, CDR1 is SEHNR and CDR2 is FQNEAQ (reference sequence). The CDR3 sequence is CASSSRTSGIYEQYF. The CDR3 nucleotides are TGTGCCAGCAGCTCCAGGACTAGCGGGATCTACGAGCAGTACTTC.

J is TRBJ2-1 and V is TRBV7-9, with a weak D call TRBD2 (5 bases). From germline, CDR1 is SEHNR and CDR2 FQNEAQ (reference sequence). V lost 0 bases to trimming and J lost 6 bases, with 9 bases between them. There are 14 residues in the CDR3. The CDR3 bases are TGTGCCAGCAGCTTAGCGGTAGGGAGCAATGAGCAGTTCTTC. It specifies CASSLAVGSNEQFF.

The V call is TRBV5-1, the J call TRBJ2-7; 8 bases agree with TRBD1. Losses at the gene ends were 3 bases for V and 9 bases for J; bases not matched to a gene: 14. The germline gives CDR1 SGHRS, CDR2 YFSETQ. The CDR3 loop spans 15 amino acids. The CDR3 bases are TGCGCCAGCAGCTCACACAGGGGGGCCCCGACGTGGCAGTACTTC. Residues: CASSSHRGAPTWQYF.

The chain combines TRBV27 with TRBJ2-3, with D hard to call. V lost 6 bases and J 1 base, leaving 14 bases between the germline ends. The CDR3 extends over 15 amino acids. Germline V gives CDR1 MNHEY, CDR2 SMNVEV (reference sequence). CDR3 coding DNA: TGTGCCAGCAGCACCCTCCTTGAGGGCACAGATACGCAGTATTTT. This gives the protein CASSTLLEGTDTQYF.

V is TRBV15 and J is TRBJ1-1; D gene uncertain. V lost 8 bases, J lost 0 bases, and 16 bases lay in between. The CDR3 consists of 15 residues. Germline V lookup: CDR1 LNHNV, CDR2 YYDKDF (reference sequence). The CDR3 protein is CATWSTATMNTEAFF. DNA of the CDR3: TGTGCCACCTGGTCTACAGCTACCATGAACACTGAAGCTTTCTTT.

This chain joins TRBV7-9 and TRBJ2-1; D gene ambiguous. V lost 3 bases to trimming and J lost 6 bases, with 12 bases between them. Germline V lookup: CDR1 SEHNR, CDR2 FQNEAQ (reference sequence). The CDR3 runs to 14 residues. CDR3 protein: CASSLIGLGNEQFF. CDR3 DNA: TGTGCCAGCAGCTTGATAGGCTTGGGCAATGAGCAGTTCTTC. Based on the CDR3 plus reference TRBV7-9 and TRBJ2-1, the full variable domain is DTGVSQNPRHKITKRGQNVTFRCDPISEHNRLYWYRQTLGQGPEFLTYFQNEAQLEKSRLLSDRFSAERPKGSFSTLEIQRTEQGDSAMYLCASSLIGLGNEQFFGPGTRLTVL.

V gene TRBV5-6 combines with J gene TRBJ2-7, with 8 bases that match TRBD1. V gave up 4 bases and J gave up 3 bases; unmatched junction bases: 9. This CDR3 region has 15 residues. The germline gives CDR1 SGHDT, CDR2 YYEEEE. The DNA for the CDR3 is TGTGCCAGCAGCGAGACAGGGGCCTTGAACTACGAGCAGTACTTC. Protein product: CASSETGALNYEQYF.

Concerning this clone itself: Other DNA sequences in the sample encode the same CDR3. The chain recombines TRBV19 with TRBJ1-1, with 10 bases fitting TRBD1. The CDR3 is 15 residues long. V dropped 3 bases and J dropped 2; count of bases not matched to a gene: 3. From germline, CDR1 is LNHDA and CDR2 SQIVND (reference sequence). The CDR3 loop is CASSIWDRGNTEAFF. As DNA, the CDR3 is TGTGCCAGTAGTATTTGGGACAGGGGAAACACTGAAGCTTTCTTT.

The chain uses TRBV4-2 and TRBJ2-1; 7 bases fit TRBD2. CDR3 length: 17 residues. The germline CDR1 and CDR2 sequences are LGHNA and YNFKEQ. V was pared by 0 bases and J by 4 bases, with 9 bases of the junction left unmatched. This CDR3 is CASSQDRAGAHYNEQFF. CDR3 nucleotide sequence: TGTGCCAGCAGCCAAGATCGGGCGGGAGCGCATTACAATGAGCAGTTCTTC.

The CDR3 protein is CASSLRGVGNQPQHF. The CDR3 DNA follows: TGTGCCAGCAGTCTTCGAGGGGTGGGTAATCAGCCCCAGCATTTT. The V gene is TRBV28, the J gene TRBJ1-5, with a tentative D call TRBD1 (5 bases). The CDR3 runs to 15 residues. The germline gives CDR1 MDHEN, CDR2 SYDVKM. V was trimmed by 5 bases and J by 4 bases, leaving 15 bases between them.

Here the CDR3 DNA reads TGTGCCAGCACCTTTTCTAGCGGGAGATACAATGAGCAGTTCTTC. Translating gives CASTFSSGRYNEQFF. The rearrangement links TRBV28 to TRBJ2-1; 10 positions match TRBD2. The germline CDR1 and CDR2 sequences are MDHEN and SYDVKM. Germline trimming cut 7 bases from V and 4 bases from J; bases unmatched to any gene: 7. This CDR3 has 15 amino acids.